Listed below are T cell receptor beta chains from one sample, sequenced in a study of Ad26.COV2.S vaccination and SARS-CoV-2 variants. Only in-frame clones appear in the TCRdb table, and some are missing; sequencing was by immunoSEQ multiplex PCR. Among about 440,000 clones listed, 90% were seen once. Specimen: peripheral blood, collected in a trial of Ad26.COV2.S vaccine versus placebo. The receptors here all came from a person between 18 and 59 years old who received the Ad26.COV2.S COVID-19 vaccine or a placebo. The CDR3 runs from the conserved cysteine through the conserved F or W. Each record gives: V gene, J gene, D gene, clone size, CDR3 DNA, CDR3 protein. The D gene is left open where the match is weak. Clone size is stated in some rows and not others, as once, few, many or a class when expanded.

V: TRBV29-1
J: TRBJ2-2
D: TRBD1
size: -
DNA: TGCAGCGGAGGACAGGGAGGTAACACCGGGGAGCTGTTTTTT
CDR3: CSGGQGGNTGELFF

V: TRBV5-6
J: TRBJ2-7
D: TRBD1
size: -
DNA: TGTGCCAGCAGCTTGGCCCTCGGGACAGCCTACTACGAGCAGTACTTC
CDR3: CASSLALGTAYYEQYF

V: TRBV7-9
J: TRBJ1-4
D: TRBD1
size: -
DNA: TGTGCCAGCAGCTCCGGACAGGGGGATGAAAAACTGTTTTTT
CDR3: CASSSGQGDEKLFF

V: TRBV4-3
J: TRBJ2-1
D: TRBD2
size: -
DNA: TGCGCCAGCAGCCCCACTAGCGGGAGTTACGGTGAGCAGTTCTTC
CDR3: CASSPTSGSYGEQFF

V: TRBV19
J: TRBJ2-7
D: TRBD2
size: -
DNA: TGTGCCAGTAGCCAAACTAGCGGGAGGGCCTACGAGCAGTACTTC
CDR3: CASSQTSGRAYEQYF

V: TRBV15
J: TRBJ2-7
D: TRBD2
size: -
DNA: TGTGCCACCAGCAGAGATCCCCCAGGGAGCGGGAGAGTCTACGAGCAGTACTTC
CDR3: CATSRDPPGSGRVYEQYF

V: TRBV28
J: TRBJ2-3
D: TRBD2
size: -
DNA: TGTGCCAGCAGCCTGACTAGCGGGAGGACAGATACGCAGTATTTT
CDR3: CASSLTSGRTDTQYF

V: TRBV18
J: TRBJ2-5
D: TRBD1
size: -
DNA: TGTGCCAGCTCACCTAGGGGGACAGAAGAGACCCAGTACTTC
CDR3: CASSPRGTEETQYF

V: TRBV13
J: TRBJ2-3
D: TRBD2
size: -
DNA: TGTGCCAGCAGCTTAGATTCAGCGGGAGCAGATACGCAGTATTTT
CDR3: CASSLDSAGADTQYF

V: TRBV9
J: TRBJ1-3
D: -
size: -
DNA: TGTGCCAGCAGCGTAGTAGCCGGGTCTGGAAACACCATATATTTT
CDR3: CASSVVAGSGNTIYF

V: TRBV10-3
J: TRBJ2-7
D: TRBD2
size: -
DNA: TGTGCCACCTCTGCCCCTAGCGGGAGGTATGAGCAGTACTTC
CDR3: CATSAPSGRYEQYF

V: TRBV20-1
J: TRBJ2-5
D: -
size: few
DNA: TGCAGTGCTCAGTACCAAGAGACCCAGTACTTC
CDR3: CSAQYQETQYF

V: TRBV7-2
J: TRBJ1-2
D: -
size: -
DNA: TGTGCCAGCAGCTTTCAGGTTGCAGCTAACTATGGCTACACCTTC
CDR3: CASSFQVAANYGYTF

V: TRBV25-1
J: TRBJ1-1
D: TRBD1
size: -
DNA: TGTGCCAGCAGTGTTCTTTTGGGACAGGGGACGATGAACACTGAAGCTTTCTTT
CDR3: CASSVLLGQGTMNTEAFF

V: TRBV11-2
J: TRBJ2-1
D: -
size: -
DNA: TGTGCCAGCAGCTTAGATAGGTTGGGGGAGCAGTTCTTC
CDR3: CASSLDRLGEQFF

V: TRBV19
J: TRBJ2-2
D: TRBD2
size: -
DNA: TGTGCCAGTAGTATCGGGGGGGCCACCGGGGAGCTGTTTTTT
CDR3: CASSIGGATGELFF

V: TRBV5-6
J: TRBJ1-5
D: -
size: -
DNA: TGTGCCAGCAGCCTCATCAATCAGCCCCAGCATTTT
CDR3: CASSLINQPQHF

V: TRBV11-2
J: TRBJ2-1
D: TRBD2
size: -
DNA: TGTGCCAGCAGGCCCCCCCCGGGAGGGCCTAGGGCCTACAATGAGCAGTTCTTC
CDR3: CASRPPPGGPRAYNEQFF

V: TRBV27
J: TRBJ1-2
D: TRBD1
size: once
DNA: TGTGCCAGCAGTCCCCTGGCCACAGGGGACTACACCTTC
CDR3: CASSPLATGDYTF

V: TRBV30
J: TRBJ2-5
D: TRBD2
size: -
DNA: TGTGCCTGGCAAGGCGGGAGGGGGCGAGAGACCCAGTACTTC
CDR3: CAWQGGRGRETQYF

V: TRBV29-1
J: TRBJ2-7
D: -
size: -
DNA: TGCAGCGTTTCCTTAATATCATACGAGCAGTACTTC
CDR3: CSVSLISYEQYF

V: TRBV15
J: TRBJ2-7
D: -
size: -
DNA: TGTGCCACCAGCACAAGCCCCGGGACAACCTCCTACGAGCAGTACTTC
CDR3: CATSTSPGTTSYEQYF

V: TRBV7-9
J: TRBJ2-3
D: -
size: -
DNA: TGTGCCAGCCCACCCTACCGGGAGACCACAGATACGCAGTATTTT
CDR3: CASPPYRETTDTQYF

V: TRBV30
J: TRBJ2-2
D: -
size: few
DNA: TGTGCCTCCCCCGGCAGGAACACCGGGGAGCTGTTTTTT
CDR3: CASPGRNTGELFF

V: TRBV15
J: TRBJ2-7
D: -
size: few
DNA: TGTGCCACCAGCAGGGACCCCGGAGTCTACGAGCAGTACTTC
CDR3: CATSRDPGVYEQYF

V: TRBV18
J: TRBJ1-5
D: -
size: -
DNA: TGTGCCAGCTCCACCGGAGGGGTGGGGAGCAATCAGCCCCAGCATTTT
CDR3: CASSTGGVGSNQPQHF

V: TRBV3-1/TRBV3-2
J: TRBJ2-1
D: TRBD1
size: -
DNA: TGTGCCAGCAGCCAAGTCGGGGACAGGGTCTCTAATGAGCAGTTCTTC
CDR3: CASSQVGDRVSNEQFF

V: TRBV5-1
J: TRBJ2-3
D: TRBD2
size: -
DNA: TGCGCCAGCAGCTTGGAAGGGACTAGTATAGATACGCAGTATTTT
CDR3: CASSLEGTSIDTQYF

V: TRBV3-1/TRBV3-2
J: TRBJ1-3
D: -
size: -
DNA: TGTGCCAGCAGCCAAGATTTCTCTGGAAACACCATATATTTT
CDR3: CASSQDFSGNTIYF

V: TRBV11-2
J: TRBJ2-6
D: -
size: -
DNA: TGTGCCAGCAGCTTAGTTGGGGCTGGGGCCAACGTCCTGACTTTC
CDR3: CASSLVGAGANVLTF

V: TRBV11-2
J: TRBJ2-1
D: -
size: -
DNA: TGTGCCAGCAGCCAGGACGGCAATGAGCAGTTCTTC
CDR3: CASSQDGNEQFF